The subject of this entry is one T cell receptor beta chain. Clones were read by immunoSEQ multiplex PCR, and TCRdb kept only the in-frame ones, dropping some. The profile shows around 150,000 clones, 90% of them singletons. This sample stems from a study of OX40 agonist ivuxolimab in advanced cancers. The sequenced sample was CD4+ or CD8+ T cells sorted from blood, obtained in a trial of the OX40 agonist ivuxolimab. This receptor was taken from an adult with an advanced solid tumor such as melanoma, head and neck, liver or kidney cancer.

CDR3 sequence reads: CASTSGTGGNNEQFF. Here the CDR3 DNA reads TGTGCCAGCACCTCCGGAACCGGGGGGAACAATGAGCAGTTCTTC. This chain uses TRBV27 with TRBJ2-1; 7 bases are a match to TRBD2. With 7 bases clipped from V and 5 bases from J, the junction kept 11 bases outside the gene matches. The CDR3 runs to 15 residues. Germline V gives CDR1 MNHEY, CDR2 SMNVEV (reference sequence).